Below, 13 T cell receptor beta chains from the same sample are listed, as sequenced in a study of OX40 agonist ivuxolimab in advanced cancers. The table came from immunoSEQ multiplex PCR; TCRdb's copy has only in-frame clones and leaves some out. This sample carries about 60,000 clones, 86% of them seen once, and the ten largest clones take approximately 0.54%. The sample was CD4+ or CD8+ T cells sorted from blood, taken in a trial of the OX40 agonist ivuxolimab. Receptors were obtained from an adult with an advanced solid tumor such as melanoma, head and neck, liver or kidney cancer.

The V call is TRBV7-9, the J call TRBJ2-6, with no clear D. Germline CDR1 SEHNR, CDR2 FQNEAQ (reference sequence). This CDR3 contains 18 residues. V lost 1 base, J lost 0 bases, and 13 bases lay in between. CDR3 in DNA: TGTGCCAGCAGCTTAGGGAGAACAGAAAGCTCTGGGGCCAACGTCCTGACTTTC. Translation: CASSLGRTESSGANVLTF.

The chain links TRBV30 to TRBJ2-3; D uncertain. Germline V gene lookup returns CDR1 GTSNPN and CDR2 SVGIG (reference sequence). V gave up 0 bases and J gave up 1 base, with 5 bases separating them. This CDR3 spans 13 amino acids. CDR3 sequence reads: CAWSVGRTDTQYF. The CDR3 DNA is TGTGCCTGGAGTGTAGGGCGCACAGATACGCAGTATTTT.

The chain carries TRBV5-1 and TRBJ1-1, with D tentatively TRBD1 (5 bases). CDR3 length: 15 amino acids. Trimming pared 4 bases from V and 1 base from J, leaving 14 bases between. The germline CDR1 and CDR2 sequences are SGHRS and YFSETQ. The CDR3 region has the DNA TGCGCCAGCAGCAGCGCAGGGTCAGGGAACACTGAAGCTTTCTTT. It encodes CASSSAGSGNTEAFF.

The chain uses TRBV4-3 and TRBJ1-1; D gene ambiguous. Between the trimmed V and J ends, which lost 0 bases and 5 bases, there was a span of 7 bases. The length of the CDR3 is 13 residues. Germline CDR1 is LGHNA and CDR2 is YSLEER. CDR3 region: CASSQDRSTEAFF. In DNA form, the CDR3 reads TGCGCCAGCAGCCAAGATCGATCTACTGAAGCTTTCTTT.

The rearrangement uses TRBV7-2 and TRBJ1-3; 8 nucleotides agree with TRBD1. V was clipped by 5 bases and J by 0 bases; unmatched bases: 6. The germline gives CDR1 SGHTA, CDR2 FQGNSA. This CDR3 comprises 16 residues. The DNA for the CDR3 is TGTGCCAGCAGCCCGGGACAGGTGGGCTCTGGAAACACCATATATTTT. This sequence encodes CASSPGQVGSGNTIYF.

The chain recombines TRBV6-1 with TRBJ1-5; 8 bases are shared with TRBD1. This CDR3 contains 14 residues. J lost 7 bases, V lost 7 bases, and 9 bases had no gene match. Germline V lookup: CDR1 MNHNS, CDR2 SASEGT. This CDR3 is CASIPGQGGQPQHF. In DNA, the CDR3 is TGTGCCAGCATACCCGGACAGGGAGGCCAGCCCCAGCATTTT.

The CDR3 region has the DNA TGTGCCAGCAGTGGGGGCGGACAGGGGACCTACGAGCAGTACTTC. Protein product: CASSGGGQGTYEQYF. The chain combines TRBV2 with TRBJ2-7; the match to TRBD1 covers 9 bases. Germline V gene data show CDR1 as SNHLY and CDR2 as FYNNEI. After removal of 4 bases from V and 2 bases from J, the junction contained 6 bases not matched to a gene. The CDR3 covers 15 residues.

The CDR3 bases are TGTGCCAGCAGCGGCCCCACCGTAGCGGGAAAGCATGCAGATACGCAGTATTTT. Its protein product is CASSGPTVAGKHADTQYF. The chain has TRBV9 and TRBJ2-3; TRBD2 matches at 8 bases. Looked up from germline, CDR1 is SGDLS and CDR2 is YYNGEE. Unmatched junction bases numbered 16, after V lost 3 bases and J lost 4 bases. This CDR3 has 18 residues.

The gene calls are TRBV6-4 and TRBJ2-7, with 7 bases identical to TRBD2. The ends lost 7 bases at V and 5 bases at J; junction bases unmatched: 14. Germline assignment: CDR1 MRHNA and CDR2 SNTAGT. CDR3 length: 15 amino acids. The CDR3 protein is CASKRVERERHEQYF. The CDR3 DNA reads TGTGCCAGCAAAAGAGTCGAGCGGGAAAGACACGAGCAGTACTTC.

The J gene is TRBJ1-1, the V gene TRBV30, with 8 nucleotides matching TRBD1. Trimming took 3 bases from V and 8 from J; bases not matched to a gene: 5. CDR3 length: 12 residues. Germline CDR1 and CDR2: GTSNPN and SVGIG (reference sequence). The CDR3 loop reads CAWRQGVSEAFF. The CDR3 bases are TGTGCCTGGAGACAGGGGGTCTCCGAAGCTTTCTTT.

The chain has TRBV6-5 and TRBJ1-2; the match to TRBD1 covers 7 bases. Trimming took 2 bases from V and 8 from J; bases not matched to a gene: 8. The CDR3 consists of 14 residues. The germline CDR1 and CDR2 sequences are MNHEY and SVGAGI. In nucleotides, the CDR3 is TGTGCCAGCAGTTACGAACAGGGGAGGAACGGCTACACCTTC. Translating it yields CASSYEQGRNGYTF.

This rearrangement joins TRBV4-3 to TRBJ1-3; D remains ambiguous. Germline-derived CDR1 and CDR2 are LGHNA and YSLEER. This CDR3 comprises 18 residues. V was shortened by 0 bases and J by 0 bases, with 15 bases between the two germline ends. CDR3 nucleotide sequence: TGCGCCAGCAGCCAAGAGTGGAGGACGGGAGCCTCTGGAAACACCATATATTTT. This encodes CASSQEWRTGASGNTIYF.

This chain joins TRBV11-3 and TRBJ2-6; tentative D call: TRBD1 (5 bases). Between the trimmed V and J ends, which lost 5 bases and 0 bases, there was a span of 14 bases. The CDR3 loop spans 17 amino acids. CDR1 is SGHNT, CDR2 YENEEA, per germline. The CDR3 is CASSPRAGHSGANVLTF. Here the CDR3 DNA reads TGTGCCAGCAGCCCCCGGGCTGGACACTCTGGGGCCAACGTCCTGACTTTC.